The 25 T cell receptor beta chains below all came from one sample that was sequenced in a study of CD8+ T cells in alopecia areata. Following extraction, RNA underwent reverse transcription to cDNA, which served as the sequencing template. Repertoires were generated with immunoSEQ multiplex PCR, while TCRdb's copy carries only in-frame clones and drops some. The repertoire consists of some 180,000 clones, with around half occurring once and the leading ten covering 10% to 13%. Treatment meaning: oral pan-JAK inhibitor, 5-10 mg twice daily. Here the sequenced sample was CD8+ T cells sorted from blood, taken at week 24, from a patient treated with tofacitinib. The receptor set was obtained from a human donor with alopecia areata.

The rearrangement joins TRBV29-1 to TRBJ2-1, with a weak D call TRBD1 (5 bases). Trimming cost V 7 bases and J 1 base, with 11 bases left between them. Germline CDR1 reads SQVTM; CDR2 reads ANQGSEA. The CDR3 loop spans 13 amino acids. The CDR3, as DNA: TGCAGCGCCGGTCAGGGTTCCTACAATGAGCAGTTCTTC. It codes for CSAGQGSYNEQFF.

The chain carries TRBV7-3 and TRBJ2-3, with D perhaps matching TRBD2 (5 bases). The CDR3 contains 14 residues. Trimming took off 2 bases at V and 2 bases at J, with 8 bases between the two ends. Germline lookup yields CDR1 SGHTA and CDR2 FQGTGA. The CDR3 protein is CASSLGGFTDTQYF. CDR3 DNA sequence: TGTGCCAGCAGCTTAGGCGGGTTCACAGATACGCAGTATTTT. The full variable domain, completed using reference TRBV7-3 and TRBJ2-3, is GAGVSQTPSNKVTEKGKYVELRCDPISGHTALYWYRQSLGQGPEFLIYFQGTGAADDSGLPNDRFFAVRPEGSVSTLKIQRTERGDSAVYLCASSLGGFTDTQYFGPGTRLTVL.

The chain joins TRBV29-1 to TRBJ2-3; D is undetermined. Germline V lookup: CDR1 SQVTM, CDR2 ANQGSEA. Trimming took 2 bases from V and 0 from J, leaving 3 bases between them. The CDR3 extends over 12 amino acids. The CDR3: CSVEFSTDTQYF. DNA of the CDR3: TGCAGCGTTGAATTTAGCACAGATACGCAGTATTTT.

V gene TRBV7-8 combines with J gene TRBJ2-1; tentatively, D is TRBD2 (6 bases). Germline-derived CDR1 and CDR2 are SGHVS and FQNEAQ. Trimming pared 0 bases from V and 6 bases from J, leaving 15 bases between. This CDR3 comprises 16 residues. The CDR3 spells CASSLALGQGGNEQFF. The DNA for the CDR3 is TGTGCCAGCAGCTTAGCGCTAGGGCAGGGAGGCAATGAGCAGTTCTTC.

The gene calls are TRBV25-1 and TRBJ1-3; D unresolved. Trimming took off 8 bases at V and 0 bases at J, with 2 bases between the two ends. The CDR3 runs to 11 residues. Germline V lookup: CDR1 MGHDK, CDR2 SYGVNS. The DNA of the CDR3 is TGTGCCAGCGGCTCTGGAAACACCATATATTTT. It yields the protein CASGSGNTIYF.

This clone has just a few counts. CDR3 in DNA: TGCGCCAGCAGCCAAGATCGGTGGGGAAACTATGGCTACACCTTC. Protein product: CASSQDRWGNYGYTF. The chain joins TRBV4-3 to TRBJ1-2; D ambiguous. The germline V gene has CDR1 LGHNA and CDR2 YSLEER. This CDR3 is built from 15 residues. Trimming shortened V by 0 bases and J by 2 bases, and 10 bases separated the two germline ends.

J is TRBJ1-5 and V is TRBV7-6, with D hard to call. Germline CDR1 and CDR2: SGHVS and FNYEAQ. The germline V and J ends were trimmed by 4 bases and 0 bases, with 16 bases remaining between them. This CDR3 region has 17 residues. This CDR3 reads CASSSTGGGYSNQPQHF. The CDR3 DNA sequence: TGTGCCAGCAGCTCGACGGGAGGAGGTTATAGCAATCAGCCCCAGCATTTT. The full variable domain, completed using reference TRBV7-6 and TRBJ1-5, is GAGVSQSPRYKVTKRGQDVALRCDPISGHVSLYWYRQALGQGPEFLTYFNYEAQQDKSGLPNDRFSAERPEGSISTLTIQRTEQRDSAMYRCASSSTGGGYSNQPQHFGDGTRLSIL.

V gene TRBV15 combines with J gene TRBJ1-1, with 9 bases lining up with TRBD1. The V gene end was trimmed by 5 bases and the J gene end by 3 bases; junction bases not matched to a gene: 7. CDR1 is LNHNV, CDR2 YYDKDF, per germline (reference sequence). The CDR3 is 15 amino acids. The CDR3 here is CATSAGQGLDTEAFF. CDR3 nucleotides: TGTGCCACCAGCGCGGGACAGGGCCTCGACACTGAAGCTTTCTTT. The full variable domain, completed using reference TRBV15 and TRBJ1-1, is DAMVIQNPRYQVTQFGKPVTLSCSQTLNHNVMYWYQQKSSQAPKLLFHYYDKDFNNEADTPDNFQSRRPNTSFCFLDIRSPGLGDTAMYLCATSAGQGLDTEAFFGQGTRLTVV.

This sequence joins TRBV7-2 and TRBJ1-5; 8 bases fit TRBD1. V trimming: 1 base; J trimming: 6 bases; junction bases outside the gene matches: 5. The CDR3 contains 15 residues. The germline V gene encodes CDR1 SGHTA and CDR2 FQGNSA. The CDR3 loop is CASSLGQGIIQPQHF. The CDR3 nucleotides read TGTGCCAGCAGCTTAGGACAGGGGATCATTCAGCCCCAGCATTTT.

This clone was seen a handful of times. This chain links TRBV7-9 with TRBJ2-7; D perhaps matches TRBD1 (6 bases). The CDR3 is 11 amino acids. Germline V lookup: CDR1 SEHNR, CDR2 FQNEAQ (reference sequence). Trimming removed 10 bases from V and 6 bases from J, with 13 bases in between. The CDR3 region is CATGRGGEQYF. CDR3 nucleotide sequence: TGTGCCACCGGCAGGGGCGGCGAGCAGTACTTC.

The chain recombines TRBV7-8 with TRBJ2-4; possible D gene TRBD1, 5 bases. CDR1 and CDR2 from the germline V gene are SGHVS and FQNEAQ. V lost 1 base and J lost 11, with 12 bases in between. The CDR3 is made up of 13 amino acids. CDR3 sequence reads: CASSLGTDTFQYF. The CDR3 bases are TGTGCCAGCAGCTTAGGGACGGACACCTTTCAGTACTTC.

This clone turned up a few times. J is TRBJ1-2 and V is TRBV12-5, with TRBD1 matching 9 bases. The germline V gene has CDR1 LGHNT and CDR2 FRNRAP. This CDR3 has 15 residues. J lost 2 bases, V lost 2 bases, and 3 bases had no gene match. Here the CDR3 DNA reads TGTGCTAGTGGTTTGCCACAGGGGGCCAACTATGGCTACACCTTC. Translating it yields CASGLPQGANYGYTF. Full variable domain (missing parts from reference TRBV12-5 and TRBJ1-2): DARVTQTPRHKVTEMGQEVTMRCQPILGHNTVFWYRQTMMQGLELLAYFRNRAPLDDSGMPKDRFSAEMPDATLATLKIQPSEPRDSAVYFCASGLPQGANYGYTFGSGTRLTVV.

V and J are TRBV5-1 and TRBJ2-7, with 7 bases matching TRBD2. This CDR3 has 13 residues. With 0 bases clipped from V and 5 bases from J, the junction kept 2 bases outside the gene matches. The V gene's germline CDR1 is SGHRS and CDR2 YFSETQ. The CDR3 nucleotides read TGCGCCAGCAGCTTGGTGGGAGGGGACGAGCAGTACTTC. The encoded protein is CASSLVGGDEQYF. Supplemented by reference TRBV5-1 and TRBJ2-7, the full variable domain reads KAGVTQTPRYLIKTRGQQVTLSCSPISGHRSVSWYQQTPGQGLQFLFEYFSETQRNKGNFPGRFSGRQFSNSRSEMNVSTLELGDSALYLCASSLVGGDEQYFGPGTRLTVT.

This clone showed up just a few times. V is TRBV7-3 and J is TRBJ2-6, with 9 positions matching TRBD1. From germline, CDR1 is SGHTA and CDR2 FQGTGA. The V gene end was trimmed by 2 bases and the J gene end by 0 bases; junction bases not matched to a gene: 2. This CDR3 is 17 amino acids long. In DNA form, the CDR3 reads TGTGCCAGCAGCTTAGGGACAGGGCACTCTGGGGCCAACGTCCTGACTTTC. This codes for CASSLGTGHSGANVLTF.

The sample holds a few counts of this clone. The V gene is TRBV9, the J gene TRBJ1-2, with 9 positions matching TRBD1. V dropped 4 bases and J dropped 0; count of bases not matched to a gene: 7. The CDR3 sequence is 16 residues long. Per the germline V gene, CDR1 is SGDLS and CDR2 is YYNGEE. The CDR3 bases are TGTGCCAGCAGCCCCCCAGGGACAGGGACTAACTATGGCTACACCTTC. Its protein product is CASSPPGTGTNYGYTF.

The chain combines TRBV6-5 with TRBJ2-7; TRBD2 aligns across 7 bases. CDR1 MNHEY and CDR2 SVGAGI come from the germline V gene. CDR3 length: 15 amino acids. Losses at the gene ends were 2 bases for V and 3 bases for J; bases not matched to a gene: 7. This chain's CDR3 is CASSYEGGGGYEQYF. The CDR3, as DNA: TGTGCCAGCAGTTACGAAGGCGGCGGGGGCTACGAGCAGTACTTC.

The chain recombines TRBV30 with TRBJ2-2; perhaps TRBD1 as D (6 bases). CDR3 length: 16 residues. The germline V gene encodes CDR1 GTSNPN and CDR2 SVGIG (reference sequence). V was shortened by 0 bases and J by 0 bases, with 11 bases between the two germline ends. The CDR3 region is CAWSVLDRSNTGELFF. DNA of the CDR3: TGTGCCTGGAGTGTACTGGACAGATCGAACACCGGGGAGCTGTTTTTT. The entire variable domain, with the rest obtained from reference TRBV30 and TRBJ2-2, is as follows: SQTIHQWPATLVQPVGSPLSLECTVEGTSNPNLYWYRQAAGRGLQLLFYSVGIGQISSEVPQNLSASRPQDRQFILSSKKLLLSDSGFYLCAWSVLDRSNTGELFFGEGSRLTVL.

This clone was observed a few times. The V gene is TRBV30, the J gene TRBJ1-2; D gene unclear. This CDR3 is built from 11 residues. CDR1 is GTSNPN, CDR2 SVGIG, per germline (reference sequence). Deletions cut 0 bases from V and 8 bases from J, with 7 bases between. The CDR3, as DNA: TGTGCCTGGAGTGTGACGACCGGCTACACCTTC. This sequence encodes CAWSVTTGYTF.

The V and J genes are TRBV27 and TRBJ2-2; no clear D gene. The germline V gene encodes CDR1 MNHEY and CDR2 SMNVEV (reference sequence). The CDR3 has 12 amino acids. Trimming pared 5 bases from V and 6 bases from J, leaving 7 bases between. The CDR3 nucleotides read TGTGCCAGCAGTACAGATTCCGGGGAGCTGTTTTTT. Translation gives CASSTDSGELFF.

The rearrangement uses TRBV6-1 and TRBJ1-1; maybe TRBD1 (5 bases). The germline V gene encodes CDR1 MNHNS and CDR2 SASEGT. V was cut by 4 bases and J by 1 base, with 16 bases left in between. CDR3 length: 16 residues. DNA for the CDR3: TGTGCCAGCAGTGGGAACAGAGCAAGGGGGAACACTGAAGCTTTCTTT. The encoded protein is CASSGNRARGNTEAFF.

This clone was observed a handful of times. This sequence joins TRBV13 and TRBJ1-1; 7 positions match TRBD1. The CDR3 totals 15 residues. Germline assignment: CDR1 PRHDT and CDR2 FYEKMQ (reference sequence). Trimming cost V 5 bases and J 1 base; bases outside gene matches: 7. This chain's CDR3 is CASSQRQGSNTEAFF. The CDR3 DNA reads as TGTGCCAGCAGCCAGAGACAGGGCTCGAACACTGAAGCTTTCTTT.

This clone turned up a few times. Other DNA sequences in this sample translate to the same CDR3. V and J are TRBV14 and TRBJ2-7, with D unresolved. Germline CDR1 and CDR2: SGHDN and FVKESK. V was cut by 0 bases and J by 1 base, with 1 base left in between. The CDR3 runs to 12 residues. The CDR3 DNA follows: TGTGCCAGCAGCCAAGAGTCCTACGAGCAGTACTTC. Protein sequence: CASSQESYEQYF.

The rearrangement links TRBV7-3 to TRBJ2-5; 7 positions match TRBD2. Trimming took 2 bases from V and 0 from J; bases not matched to a gene: 6. This CDR3 has 16 residues. The germline gives CDR1 SGHTA, CDR2 FQGTGA. The CDR3 sequence: CASSLRASGDQETQYF. Here the CDR3 DNA reads TGTGCCAGCAGCTTACGGGCCAGCGGGGACCAAGAGACCCAGTACTTC.

The CDR3 protein is CASSLGRTGEQYF. The CDR3 region has the DNA TGTGCCAGCAGCCTCGGTCGAACGGGGGAGCAGTACTTC. The chain recombines TRBV13 with TRBJ2-7; D might be TRBD2 (5 bases). V lost 5 bases and J 7 bases, leaving 15 bases between the germline ends. This CDR3 contains 13 residues. Per germline, CDR1 PRHDT and CDR2 FYEKMQ (reference sequence).

The chain has TRBV19 and TRBJ2-7; 9 positions match TRBD1. With V trimmed by 5 bases and J by 6 bases, 14 bases remained unmatched. Germline V lookup: CDR1 LNHDA, CDR2 SQIVND (reference sequence). CDR3 length: 16 residues. CDR3 sequence: CASSRTGQGWGGEQYF. The CDR3 coding sequence is TGTGCCAGTAGTCGGACGGGACAGGGATGGGGAGGCGAGCAGTACTTC.